Below are 10 T cell receptor beta chains sequenced from a single sample in a study of control samples from healthy donors and cancer patients. This table comes from immunoSEQ multiplex PCR, and its TCRdb copy is limited to in-frame clones, with some not included. The table shows about 220,000 clones, with roughly 94% occurring only once. The specimen was blood. The receptors shown here come from a man aged 50-60 years in good health.

This clone was seen only a few times. The chain uses TRBV6-5 and TRBJ1-6; 9 bases are a match to TRBD1. Germline CDR1 reads MNHEY; CDR2 reads SVGAGI. The J segment lost 9 bases and the V segment lost 4 bases, leaving 7 bases of the junction unmatched. This CDR3 has 15 amino acids. CDR3 in DNA: TGTGCCAGCAGTTCGCCGGGACAGGGTCTTTCACCCCTCCACTTT. It translates to CASSSPGQGLSPLHF.

This clone was found a few times. V is TRBV2 and J is TRBJ1-5; 7 bases fit TRBD1. From germline, CDR1 is SNHLY and CDR2 FYNNEI. The CDR3 length is 14 residues. V shed 6 bases, J shed 2 bases, and the junction held 4 bases outside the gene matches. CDR3 DNA sequence: TGTGCCAGCAGAGGGGGGACAGGCAATCAGCCCCAGCATTTT. Amino acid sequence: CASRGGTGNQPQHF.

The CDR3 nucleotides are TGCAGTGCTAGTGGGTTCAGAAGCACAGATACGCAGTATTTT. Its translation is CSASGFRSTDTQYF. The V and J genes are TRBV20-1 and TRBJ2-3; D remains unclear. Germline CDR1 reads DFQATT; CDR2 reads SNEGSKA (reference sequence). V lost 3 bases and J lost 0, with 10 bases in between. This CDR3 has 14 amino acids.

The rearrangement links TRBV5-1 to TRBJ1-3; TRBD1 aligns across 7 bases. Germline V gene data show CDR1 as SGHRS and CDR2 as YFSETQ. The trim removed 3 bases at V and 0 bases at J, leaving 0 bases unmatched. The CDR3 sequence is 14 residues long. The CDR3 protein is CASSWDSSGNTIYF. CDR3 nucleotide sequence: TGCGCCAGCAGCTGGGACAGCTCTGGAAACACCATATATTTT.

This rearrangement joins TRBV28 to TRBJ2-3, with a weak D call TRBD2 (5 bases). Trimming cost V 2 bases and J 6 bases, with 12 bases left between them. This CDR3 comprises 14 residues. CDR1 MDHEN and CDR2 SYDVKM come from the germline V gene. In DNA, the CDR3 is TGTGCCAGCAGTTTAGGGTGGTCGGGGGATACGCAGTATTTT. As protein: CASSLGWSGDTQYF.

This clone was seen just once. V gene TRBV7-2 combines with J gene TRBJ2-3; no clear D gene. Germline-derived CDR1 and CDR2 are SGHTA and FQGNSA. The CDR3 totals 12 residues. Trimming stripped 5 bases from V and 2 bases from J, with 5 bases between. The chain's CDR3 is CASSPHTDTQYF. CDR3 nucleotides: TGTGCCAGCAGCCCTCACACAGATACGCAGTATTTT.

The J gene is TRBJ2-1, the V gene TRBV16; TRBD2 matches at 8 bases. The CDR3 spans 15 residues. Germline CDR1 reads KGHSY; CDR2 reads FQNENV. Trimming cost V 4 bases and J 2 bases; bases outside gene matches: 4. Here the CDR3 reads CASSRSSGAYNEQFF. The CDR3 DNA follows: TGTGCCAGCAGCCGGAGTAGCGGGGCCTACAATGAGCAGTTCTTC.

The V gene is TRBV19, the J gene TRBJ2-6; 10 nucleotides align to TRBD1. With 1 base clipped from V and 4 bases from J, the junction kept 4 bases outside the gene matches. Germline V CDR1 and CDR2: LNHDA, SQIVND (reference sequence). The CDR3 totals 17 residues. The CDR3 region has the DNA TGTGCCAGTAGTATAGGCGGGACAGGGGTGGGGGCCAACGTCCTGACTTTC. Encoded protein: CASSIGGTGVGANVLTF.

The J gene is TRBJ2-6, the V gene TRBV27, with D tentatively TRBD1 (6 bases). The CDR3 contains 17 residues. CDR1 is MNHEY and CDR2 is SMNVEV in the germline V gene (reference sequence). Between the trimmed V and J ends, which lost 3 bases and 2 bases, there was a span of 14 bases. DNA of the CDR3: TGTGCCAGCAGTTTGTTTGGTGGGGGCGCTGGGGCCAACGTCCTGACTTTC. The encoded protein is CASSLFGGGAGANVLTF.

This sequence joins TRBV5-1 and TRBJ1-1; possible D gene TRBD1, 5 bases. The CDR3 loop spans 14 amino acids. Trimming took 7 bases from V and 4 from J, leaving 17 bases between them. The germline V gene encodes CDR1 SGHRS and CDR2 YFSETQ. Here the CDR3 DNA reads TGCGCCAGCTCCGGGTTGGGGGATTCCACTGAAGCTTTCTTT. Its protein product is CASSGLGDSTEAFF. The variable domain in full, completed from reference TRBV5-1 and TRBJ1-1, reads KAGVTQTPRYLIKTRGQQVTLSCSPISGHRSVSWYQQTPGQGLQFLFEYFSETQRNKGNFPGRFSGRQFSNSRSEMNVSTLELGDSALYLCASSGLGDSTEAFFGQGTRLTVV.